This T cell receptor beta chain stems from a study of T cell changes during pregnancy in multiple sclerosis. V lost 0 bases and J lost 2, with 5 bases in between. The CDR3 spans 15 residues. The germline gives CDR1 MNHNS, CDR2 SASEGT. Using immunoSEQ multiplex PCR, the repertoire was profiled, and TCRdb retains in-frame clones only, with some absent. Of about 57,000 clones listed, about nine tenths are singletons. This clonotype was obtained from a female donor with multiple sclerosis, enrolled in a pregnancy study. The sample in question was peripheral blood, obtained after pregnancy. The chain has TRBV6-1 and TRBJ2-6; weak D call: TRBD1 (5 bases). CDR3: CASSEAGAGANVLTF. CDR3 coding DNA: TGTGCCAGCAGTGAAGCAGGGGCTGGGGCCAACGTCCTGACTTTC.